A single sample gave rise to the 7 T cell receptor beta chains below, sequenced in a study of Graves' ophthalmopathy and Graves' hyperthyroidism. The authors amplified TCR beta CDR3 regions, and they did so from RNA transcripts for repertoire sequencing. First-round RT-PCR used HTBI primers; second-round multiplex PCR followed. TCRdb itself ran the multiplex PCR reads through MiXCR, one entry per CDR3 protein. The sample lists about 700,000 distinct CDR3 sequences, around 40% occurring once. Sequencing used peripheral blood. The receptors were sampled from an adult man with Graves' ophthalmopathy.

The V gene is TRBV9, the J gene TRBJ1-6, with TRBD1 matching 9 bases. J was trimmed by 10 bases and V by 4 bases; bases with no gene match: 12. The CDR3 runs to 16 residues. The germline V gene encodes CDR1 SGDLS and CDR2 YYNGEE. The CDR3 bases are TGTGCCAGCAGCCAAGATCGGAACAGGGGGCAGTCACCCCTCCACTTT. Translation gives CASSQDRNRGQSPLHF.

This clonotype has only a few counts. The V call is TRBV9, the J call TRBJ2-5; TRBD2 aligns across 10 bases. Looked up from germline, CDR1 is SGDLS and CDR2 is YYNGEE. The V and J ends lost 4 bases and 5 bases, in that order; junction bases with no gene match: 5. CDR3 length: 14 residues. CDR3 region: CASSPSGRGETQYF. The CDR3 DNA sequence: TGTGCCAGCAGCCCCAGCGGGAGGGGGGAGACCCAGTACTTC.

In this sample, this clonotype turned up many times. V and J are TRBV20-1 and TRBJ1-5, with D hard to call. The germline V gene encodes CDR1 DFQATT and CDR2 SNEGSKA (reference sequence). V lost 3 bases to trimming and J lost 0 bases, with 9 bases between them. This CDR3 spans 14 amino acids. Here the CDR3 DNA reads TGCAGTGCTAGGCACTTCGATAGCAATCAGCCCCAGCATTTT. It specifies CSARHFDSNQPQHF.

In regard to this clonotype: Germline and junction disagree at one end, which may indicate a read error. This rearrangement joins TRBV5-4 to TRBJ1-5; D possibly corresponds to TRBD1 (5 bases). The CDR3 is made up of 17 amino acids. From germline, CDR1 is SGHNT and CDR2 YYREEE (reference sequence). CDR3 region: CASSLVPAGVGNQPQHF. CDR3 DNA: TGCGCCAGCAGCTTGGTCCCCGCGGGGGTTGGCAATCAGCCCCAGCATTTT.

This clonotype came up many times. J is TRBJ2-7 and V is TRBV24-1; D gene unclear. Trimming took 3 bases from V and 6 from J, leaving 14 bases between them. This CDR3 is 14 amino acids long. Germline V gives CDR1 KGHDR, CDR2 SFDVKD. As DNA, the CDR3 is TGTGCCACCAGTGATCTGAGCAGGCCTGCCGAGCAGTACTTC. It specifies CATSDLSRPAEQYF.

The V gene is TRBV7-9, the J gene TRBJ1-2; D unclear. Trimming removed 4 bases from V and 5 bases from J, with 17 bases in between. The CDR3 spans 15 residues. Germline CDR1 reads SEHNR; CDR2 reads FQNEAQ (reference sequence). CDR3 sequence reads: CASSSAHRVPYGYTF. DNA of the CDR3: TGTGCCAGCAGCTCCGCCCACCGGGTTCCATATGGCTACACCTTC. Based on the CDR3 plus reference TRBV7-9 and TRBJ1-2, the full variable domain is DTGVSQNPRHKITKRGQNVTFRCDPISEHNRLYWYRQTLGQGPEFLTYFQNEAQLEKSRLLSDRFSAERPKGSFSTLEIQRTEQGDSAMYLCASSSAHRVPYGYTFGSGTRLTVV.

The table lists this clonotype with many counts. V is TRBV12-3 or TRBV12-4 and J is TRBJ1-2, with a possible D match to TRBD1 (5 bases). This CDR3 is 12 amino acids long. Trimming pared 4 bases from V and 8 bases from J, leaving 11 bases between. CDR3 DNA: TGTGCCAGCAGTTCCAGGGCGGAGGGCTACACCTTC. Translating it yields CASSSRAEGYTF.